This T cell receptor beta chain is drawn from a study of blood T cells in healthy people across ages. Next came a second PCR, run for about 6 to 12 cycles, which used a sample-barcoded 5' primer along with a J-beta primer mix. TCRdb re-called the 5' RACE reads through MiXCR, storing one row per CDR3 protein. This sample has about 1.4 million distinct CDR3 sequences, with roughly 59% found just once. The table lists this clonotype with a few counts. The CDR3 spans 13 residues. V lost 7 bases and J lost 6, with 13 bases in between. This clonotype was obtained from a man aged 18-30 years in good health. Sequencing was done on a sample of blood. The chain carries TRBV12-3 or TRBV12-4 and TRBJ1-5, with D possibly TRBD1 on 6 matching bases. DNA for the CDR3: TGTGCCAGCAATATAGGGGGTGCTCAGCCCCAGCATTTT. Translated: CASNIGGAQPQHF.